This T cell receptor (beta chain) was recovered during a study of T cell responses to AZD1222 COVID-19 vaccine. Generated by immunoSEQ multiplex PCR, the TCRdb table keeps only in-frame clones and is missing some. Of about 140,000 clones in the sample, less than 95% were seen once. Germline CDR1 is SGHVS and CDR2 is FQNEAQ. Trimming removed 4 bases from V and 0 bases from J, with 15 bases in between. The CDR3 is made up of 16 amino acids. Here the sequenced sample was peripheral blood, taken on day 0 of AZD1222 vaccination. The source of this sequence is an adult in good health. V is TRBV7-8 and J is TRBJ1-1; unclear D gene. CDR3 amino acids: CASSSTLARLNTEAFF. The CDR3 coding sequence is TGTGCCAGCAGCTCCACGTTAGCCAGGCTGAACACTGAAGCTTTCTTT.